Listed below are T cell receptor beta chains from one sample, sequenced in a study of shared clonotypes between healthy human individuals. The data were produced by immunoSEQ multiplex PCR, yet TCRdb's version contains in-frame clones alone and is incomplete. The sample shows hundreds of thousands of clones, 85% to 95% of them seen only once. The sample consisted of naive CD8+ T cells sorted from blood. The source is a young woman in good health. Each CDR3 is given with its conserved first and last residue. A D gene is named only where the DNA matches it firmly. Size tells how often a clone was seen (once, few, many) or the class of an expanded clone, and some rows leave it out.

.,14,TRBJ2-7,.,TRBV7-8,CASSWDKGSYEQYF,TGTGCCAGCAGTTGGGACAAGGGCTCCTACGAGCAGTACTTC
.,15,TRBJ2-7,.,TRBV19,CASSIVAEGIHEQYF,TGTGCCAGTAGTATTGTAGCGGAAGGGATCCACGAGCAGTACTTC
.,14,TRBJ2-7,.,TRBV7-9,CASLPGDVIHEQYF,TGTGCCAGCTTGCCAGGGGATGTAATCCACGAGCAGTACTTC
.,19,TRBJ2-6,.,TRBV7-8,CASSPRVGLSYSGANVLTF,TGTGCCAGCAGCCCGCGGGTCGGGTTAAGCTATTCTGGGGCCAACGTCCTGACTTTC
.,13,TRBJ1-2,.,TRBV27,CASSLIGSYGYTF,TGTGCCAGCAGTTTAATAGGCAGCTATGGCTACACCTTC
.,12,TRBJ2-7,.,TRBV10-2,CASRAAAYEQYF,TGCGCCAGCAGGGCAGCAGCCTACGAGCAGTACTTC
once,15,TRBJ2-3,.,TRBV6-6,CASSAHRGRTDTQYF,TGTGCCAGCAGTGCACACCGGGGGCGCACAGATACGCAGTATTTT
.,14,TRBJ1-1,.,TRBV27,CASSSWTTQWSAFF,TGTGCCAGCAGTTCCTGGACAACCCAGTGGTCGGCTTTCTTT
.,16,TRBJ2-7,TRBD2,TRBV6-4,CASSDSKAGAPDEQYF,TGTGCCAGCAGTGACTCGAAAGCGGGAGCTCCGGACGAGCAGTACTTC
.,18,TRBJ1-1,TRBD1,TRBV9,CASSVVSPGQGARTEAFF,TGTGCCAGCAGCGTAGTTTCCCCGGGACAGGGGGCACGAACTGAAGCTTTCTTT
.,15,TRBJ2-7,.,TRBV4-1,CASSQINGPGHEQYF,TGCGCCAGCAGCCAAATTAACGGCCCCGGTCACGAGCAGTACTTC
.,16,TRBJ2-7,.,TRBV11-2,CASSLDGSSLPYEQYF,TGTGCCAGCAGCTTAGATGGTAGCAGCCTCCCTTACGAGCAGTACTTC
.,15,TRBJ2-3,.,TRBV7-8,CASSSGLTGTDTQYF,TGTGCCAGCAGCTCCGGACTGACCGGCACAGATACGCAGTATTTT
few,15,TRBJ2-2,.,TRBV5-1,CASSLEVLNTGELFF,TGCGCCAGCAGCTTGGAGGTTTTGAACACCGGGGAGCTGTTTTTT
.,11,TRBJ2-7,.,TRBV5-4,CASSLAGEQYF,TGTGCCAGCAGCCTTGCGGGCGAGCAGTACTTC
.,14,TRBJ1-3,TRBD1,TRBV27,CASSLTGDGTTIYF,TGTGCCAGCAGTTTGACAGGGGATGGTACCACCATATATTTT
.,13,TRBJ1-5,.,TRBV27,CASSLNHLGAQHF,TGTGCCAGCAGTTTGAATCACCTGGGGGCCCAGCATTTT
.,15,TRBJ1-5,.,TRBV4-2,CASSSAGDQNQPQHF,TGTGCCAGCAGCTCGGCAGGGGACCAAAATCAGCCCCAGCATTTT
.,17,TRBJ2-2,.,TRBV7-6,CASSLAPPRGNTGELFF,TGTGCCAGCAGCTTAGCCCCCCCCCGGGGGAACACCGGGGAGCTGTTTTTT
.,16,TRBJ2-7,.,TRBV7-9,CASSPRDGRPSYEQYF,TGTGCCAGCAGCCCGCGCGACGGCAGACCCTCCTACGAGCAGTACTTC
.,12,TRBJ2-7,.,TRBV25-1,CASMQGSGEQYF,TGTGCCAGCATGCAGGGGTCGGGGGAGCAGTACTTC
once,15,TRBJ1-1,TRBD1,TRBV4-1,CASSLGGTVSTEAFF,TGCGCCAGCAGCCTAGGGGGCACAGTTTCGACTGAAGCTTTCTTT
.,19,TRBJ1-4,.,TRBV6-1,CASSEEGAGWRATNEKLFF,TGTGCCAGCAGTGAAGAAGGGGCAGGATGGAGGGCAACTAATGAAAAACTGTTTTTT
.,14,TRBJ2-5,.,TRBV13,CASSKRSDQETQYF,TGTGCCAGCAGCAAGAGGTCGGACCAAGAGACCCAGTACTTC
.,15,TRBJ1-1,.,TRBV19,CASTIGRDVTTEAFF,TGTGCCAGTACTATAGGAAGGGATGTGACAACTGAAGCTTTCTTT
few,11,TRBJ2-7,.,TRBV19,CASSMDREQYF,TGTGCCAGTAGTATGGACCGAGAGCAGTACTTC
.,13,TRBJ2-1,.,TRBV27,CASSLGAYNEQFF,TGTGCCAGCAGTTTGGGGGCTTACAATGAGCAGTTCTTC
.,16,TRBJ2-3,.,TRBV11-3,CASSLGGGSLTDTQYF,TGTGCCAGCAGCTTAGGAGGGGGGAGCCTCACAGATACGCAGTATTTT
.,15,TRBJ2-3,.,TRBV7-9,CASSPPGGFPDTQYF,TGTGCCAGCAGCCCACCTGGGGGGTTCCCAGATACGCAGTATTTT
.,14,TRBJ1-1,.,TRBV27,CASSLGTPSKEAFF,TGTGCCAGCAGTTTAGGGACACCATCAAAGGAAGCTTTCTTT
.,13,TRBJ2-1,TRBD1,TRBV27,CASSLGQHNEQFF,TGTGCCAGCAGTTTGGGACAGCACAATGAGCAGTTCTTC
.,14,TRBJ2-7,TRBD1,TRBV27,CATLTGGPSYEQYF,TGTGCCACCCTGACAGGGGGCCCCTCCTACGAGCAGTACTTC
once,14,TRBJ2-7,TRBD1,TRBV5-6,CASSYGQGGYEQYF,TGTGCCAGCAGCTACGGACAGGGGGGCTACGAGCAGTACTTC
.,14,TRBJ2-7,TRBD1,TRBV28,CASSPAGTAYEQYF,TGTGCCAGCAGTCCCGCCGGGACAGCCTACGAGCAGTACTTC
.,17,TRBJ1-3,.,TRBV28,CASSEIMDVGSGNTIYF,TGTGCCAGCAGTGAGATTATGGACGTCGGCTCTGGAAACACCATATATTTT
.,17,TRBJ1-4,.,TRBV6-1,CASSVYPEVATNEKLFF,TGTGCCAGCAGTGTATACCCCGAGGTGGCAACTAATGAAAAACTGTTTTTT
few,12,TRBJ2-7,.,TRBV6-5,CAVQVDSYEQYF,TGTGCCGTACAGGTTGACTCCTACGAGCAGTACTTC
.,14,TRBJ2-7,.,TRBV19,CASSVSSEHYEQYF,TGTGCCAGTAGTGTGTCTAGCGAGCACTACGAGCAGTACTTC
.,13,TRBJ2-7,TRBD1,TRBV29-1,CSVVPTGAYEQYF,TGCAGCGTTGTTCCTACAGGGGCGTACGAGCAGTACTTC
once,16,TRBJ2-2,.,TRBV7-8,CASSSPRGGETGELFF,TGTGCCAGCAGCTCCCCCCGCGGCGGGGAAACCGGGGAGCTGTTTTTT
.,14,TRBJ2-7,TRBD2,TRBV28,CASSLMGLRYEQYF,TGTGCCAGCAGTTTAATGGGACTACGCTACGAGCAGTACTTC
.,15,TRBJ1-2,.,TRBV5-3,CASSPSGVINYGYTF,TGTGCCAGCAGCCCCAGTGGGGTTATCAACTATGGCTACACCTTC
.,14,TRBJ2-7,.,TRBV5-6,CASSLGAGFHEQYF,TGTGCCAGCAGCTTGGGCGCAGGTTTCCACGAGCAGTACTTC
.,16,TRBJ2-2,.,TRBV29-1,CSVESRLQGNTGELFF,TGCAGCGTTGAAAGTAGGCTACAGGGGAACACCGGGGAGCTGTTTTTT
.,16,TRBJ1-5,.,TRBV4-1,CASSQGYGIEDQPQHF,TGCGCCAGCAGCCAAGGTTACGGGATTGAGGATCAGCCCCAGCATTTT
.,15,TRBJ2-3,.,TRBV7-6,CASSVTRMVTDTQYF,TGTGCCAGCAGCGTCACACGGATGGTCACAGATACGCAGTATTTT
.,14,TRBJ2-1,.,TRBV11-2,CASSLDPGGNEQFF,TGTGCCAGCAGCTTAGATCCCGGGGGAAATGAGCAGTTCTTC
.,17,TRBJ1-3,.,TRBV9,CASSAREGDLSGNTIYF,TGTGCCAGCAGCGCTAGGGAAGGGGATTTGTCTGGAAACACCATATATTTT
.,15,TRBJ1-2,.,TRBV19,CASSTRETSNYGYTF,TGTGCCAGTAGTACCCGGGAAACCTCTAACTATGGCTACACCTTC
.,14,TRBJ2-5,TRBD1,TRBV10-3,CAISVGQVRETQYF,TGTGCCATCAGTGTTGGACAGGTACGAGAGACCCAGTACTTC
.,15,TRBJ2-3,TRBD1,TRBV5-1,CASSSSGQRTDTQYF,TGCGCCAGCAGCTCATCGGGACAGCGCACAGATACGCAGTATTTT
once,15,TRBJ2-1,TRBD2,TRBV7-9,CASRLAGEGVGEQFF,TGTGCCAGCAGACTAGCGGGAGAAGGCGTCGGTGAGCAGTTCTTC